These 21 T cell receptor beta chains originate from one sample sequenced in a study of CD8 T cells in Susac syndrome. Random hexamers primed reverse transcription of about 0.5 to 1 ug RNA. TCRdb independently ran MiXCR on the immunoSEQ multiplex PCR reads; one entry per CDR3 protein. The sample contains over 150,000 distinct CDR3 sequences, roughly 95% of which appear only once. Sequencing used CD4+ T cells from PBMCs. These receptors were collected from a human donor with multiple sclerosis.

This chain links TRBV5-1 with TRBJ2-7; no clear D gene. Trimming cost V 7 bases and J 2 bases, with 16 bases left between them. This CDR3 spans 14 amino acids. Germline V gene sequence: CDR1 SGHRS, CDR2 YFSETQ. The CDR3 is CASRHVRRPYEQYF. The CDR3 region has the DNA TGCGCCAGCCGGCATGTGAGGCGGCCCTACGAGCAGTACTTC.

The chain links TRBV30 to TRBJ1-3, with no clear D. The CDR3 totals 12 residues. V lost 5 bases and J 4 bases, leaving 9 bases between the germline ends. The germline gives CDR1 GTSNPN, CDR2 SVGIG (reference sequence). The CDR3: CAWGTGGNTIYF. The DNA for the CDR3 is TGTGCCTGGGGAACGGGAGGAAACACCATATATTTT.

The chain combines TRBV30 with TRBJ2-7, with 8 bases fitting TRBD1. This CDR3 region has 12 residues. V shed 8 bases, J shed 4 bases, and the junction held 7 bases outside the gene matches. CDR1 is GTSNPN and CDR2 is SVGIG in the germline V gene (reference sequence). This chain's CDR3 is CALDRASYEQYF. Here the CDR3 DNA reads TGTGCCCTGGACAGGGCGAGTTACGAGCAGTACTTC.

This clonotype was recorded only once. This chain connects TRBV20-1 to TRBJ1-5, with a weak D call TRBD1 (5 bases). CDR1 and CDR2 (germline): DFQATT, SNEGSKA (reference sequence). The germline V and J ends were trimmed by 4 bases and 4 bases, with 11 bases remaining between them. CDR3 length: 13 residues. CDR3 loop: CSATGQRNQPQHF. The CDR3 DNA follows: TGCAGTGCTACAGGACAACGAAATCAGCCCCAGCATTTT.

The V call is TRBV29-1, the J call TRBJ1-2; D is possibly TRBD1 (5 bases). V gave up 6 bases and J gave up 8 bases, with 22 bases separating them. The CDR3 is 14 residues long. Germline CDR1 is SQVTM and CDR2 is ANQGSEA. The CDR3 region is CSVTMGPAQGGYTF. The CDR3 nucleotides are TGCAGCGTGACGATGGGACCGGCTCAGGGAGGCTACACCTTC.

The chain carries TRBV14 and TRBJ1-2; the D is unclear. Trimming pared 3 bases from V and 4 bases from J, leaving 9 bases between. Germline V gene data show CDR1 as SGHDN and CDR2 as FVKESK. The CDR3 covers 13 residues. The CDR3 region has the DNA TGTGCCAGCAGCCAGGAACAGTTCTATGGCTACACCTTC. This codes for CASSQEQFYGYTF.

This clonotype has just one count. The chain uses TRBV12-3 or TRBV12-4 and TRBJ1-2; D is perhaps TRBD1 (6 bases). Trimming stripped 5 bases from V and 9 bases from J, with 19 bases between. This CDR3 comprises 14 residues. CDR3: CASSPFSGTTSYTF. DNA of the CDR3: TGTGCCAGCAGTCCGTTCTCCGGGACAACAAGCTACACCTTC.

Regarding this clonotype: A read error may produce the germline difference seen at one junction end. The chain joins TRBV5-1 to TRBJ2-3; D might be TRBD1 (6 bases). The CDR3 extends over 17 amino acids. The germline V gene has CDR1 SGHRS and CDR2 YFSETQ. CDR3 in amino acids: CANSFSIRTVSPDTQYF. CDR3 in DNA: TGCGCCAACAGCTTCTCCATTAGGACAGTTTCGCCAGATACGCAGTATTTT.

The chain recombines TRBV29-1 with TRBJ2-7; tentatively, D is TRBD1 (6 bases). The CDR3 is made up of 13 amino acids. V lost 8 bases, J lost 3 bases, and 17 bases lay in between. CDR1 SQVTM and CDR2 ANQGSEA come from the germline V gene. CDR3 bases: TGCAGCACCCGGGACACGATGGACTACGAGCAGTACTTC. It is translated as CSTRDTMDYEQYF.

The CDR3 region has the DNA TGTGCCAGCAGCTTAGATTTCAGATTTTATGGCTACACCTTC. Its protein is CASSLDFRFYGYTF. The chain employs TRBV11-2 and TRBJ1-2; D ambiguous. This CDR3 region has 14 residues. Trimming left V 0 bases short and J 5 bases short, with 10 bases between. Germline V gene data show CDR1 as SGHAT and CDR2 as FQNNGV.

V usage is TRBV20-1 and J usage is TRBJ1-1; D may be TRBD1 (5 bases). Germline V gene sequence: CDR1 DFQATT, CDR2 SNEGSKA (reference sequence). Trimming cost V 6 bases and J 4 bases, with 12 bases left between them. The CDR3 extends over 12 amino acids. DNA of the CDR3: TGCAGTGCCAAAAGGGGCGGCACTGAAGCTTTCTTT. It is translated as CSAKRGGTEAFF.

With regard to this clonotype: The junction differs from germline at one of its ends, possibly a read error. The chain recombines TRBV7-7 with TRBJ2-5, with 10 bases fitting TRBD1. Germline V gives CDR1 SSHAT, CDR2 FNYEAQ (reference sequence). The CDR3 runs 15 residues. Here the CDR3 reads CASSLGTGDQETQYF. As DNA, the CDR3 is TGTGCTAGCAGCTTAGGGACAGGGGACCAAGAGACCCAGTACTTC.

V and J are TRBV5-1 and TRBJ2-7; weak D call: TRBD1 (6 bases). The ends were cut back, 1 base at V and 5 bases at J, with 13 bases in the middle. The germline V gene encodes CDR1 SGHRS and CDR2 YFSETQ. The CDR3 has 14 amino acids. CDR3 protein: CASSLSGVGDEQYF. The CDR3 region has the DNA TGCGCCAGCAGCTTGTCAGGGGTCGGCGACGAGCAGTACTTC. The full variable domain, completed using reference TRBV5-1 and TRBJ2-7, is KAGVTQTPRYLIKTRGQQVTLSCSPISGHRSVSWYQQTPGQGLQFLFEYFSETQRNKGNFPGRFSGRQFSNSRSEMNVSTLELGDSALYLCASSLSGVGDEQYFGPGTRLTVT.

J is TRBJ1-2 and V is TRBV12-3 or TRBV12-4, with D unresolved. With 7 bases removed from V and 2 bases from J, the gap between germline ends came to 20 bases. The CDR3 has 16 residues. The chain's CDR3 is CASITWGDLSNYGYTF. CDR3 DNA sequence: TGTGCCAGCATCACCTGGGGAGACCTTTCCAACTATGGCTACACCTTC.

This clonotype is a singleton in its sample. DNA of the CDR3: TGTGCCAGCAGTTTTCCAGGATTTCGTCAGCCCCAGCATTTT. It yields the protein CASSFPGFRQPQHF. This rearrangement joins TRBV7-2 to TRBJ1-5, with no clear D. Trimming took off 6 bases at V and 6 bases at J, with 15 bases between the two ends. CDR1 and CDR2 from the germline V gene are SGHTA and FQGNSA. This CDR3 spans 14 amino acids.

The V and J genes are TRBV25-1 and TRBJ2-3; possibly TRBD1 for D (5 bases). V was pared by 4 bases and J by 6 bases, with 20 bases between. Germline loops: CDR1 MGHDK, CDR2 SYGVNS. This CDR3 has 16 residues. In nucleotides, the CDR3 is TGTGCCAGCAGTGCCTTCCTGGGGCCCTCAACGGATACGCAGTATTTT. Translating gives CASSAFLGPSTDTQYF.

The CDR3 region is CASSSMGRHYGYTF. The CDR3 region has the DNA TGTGCCAGCAGCTCTATGGGACGTCACTATGGCTACACCTTC. The V and J genes are TRBV11-2 and TRBJ1-2, with D possibly TRBD1 on 5 matching bases. With 4 bases removed from V and 3 bases from J, the gap between germline ends came to 12 bases. The germline V gene has CDR1 SGHAT and CDR2 FQNNGV. This CDR3 is 14 amino acids long.

The rearrangement uses TRBV18 and TRBJ1-2; 10 positions agree with TRBD1. Germline CDR1 is KGHSH and CDR2 is LQKENI. V lost 0 bases to trimming and J lost 3 bases; unmatched junction nucleotides: 1. CDR3 size: 15 residues. The CDR3 is CASSPPGTGDYGYTF. CDR3 coding DNA: TGTGCCAGCTCACCACCCGGGACAGGGGACTATGGCTACACCTTC.

The genes are TRBV9 and TRBJ2-5; a weak D match, TRBD2 (6 bases). The V end lost 3 bases, the J end lost 5 bases, and 11 bases lay between the germline ends. The CDR3 consists of 13 residues. Germline CDR1 reads SGDLS; CDR2 reads YYNGEE. Here the CDR3 reads CASSEGGAETQYF. The CDR3 DNA sequence: TGTGCCAGCAGCGAGGGAGGAGCGGAGACCCAGTACTTC. The full variable domain, rest sourced from reference TRBV9 and TRBJ2-5, is DSGVTQTPKHLITATGQRVTLRCSPRSGDLSVYWYQQSLDQGLQFLIQYYNGEERAKGNILERFSAQQFPDLHSELNLSSLELGDSALYFCASSEGGAETQYFGPGTRLLVL.

The chain recombines TRBV2 with TRBJ2-6; 9 positions match TRBD1. This CDR3 has 17 residues. Trimming took 8 bases from V and 2 from J; bases not matched to a gene: 10. In germline, CDR1 is SNHLY, CDR2 FYNNEI. CDR3: CASAPGQGTTGANVLTF. The CDR3 region has the DNA TGTGCCAGCGCCCCGGGACAGGGAACCACTGGGGCCAACGTCCTGACTTTC.

The gene calls are TRBV20-1 and TRBJ2-3; D is possibly TRBD2 (6 bases). This CDR3 has 15 amino acids. Germline V gene lookup returns CDR1 DFQATT and CDR2 SNEGSKA (reference sequence). V was pared by 5 bases and J by 1 base, with 16 bases between. The CDR3 nucleotides are TGCAGTGCTTCCTTAGCGGTGGGTGGCACAGATACGCAGTATTTT. It codes for CSASLAVGGTDTQYF.